The 25 T cell receptor beta chains presented below share a single source sample, sequenced in a study of blood T cell repertoires in COVID-19. Repertoires were generated with immunoSEQ multiplex PCR, while TCRdb's copy carries only in-frame clones and drops some. Of about 180,000 clones in the sample, about 84% were seen once. Sequencing was done on a sample of PBMCs or T cells enriched from blood (not recorded which). These TCRs come from a woman in her 30s who had recovered from COVID-19.

The CDR3 DNA reads TGCGCCAGCAGCCCTCTAGGGGGGACAGGGGGCTACGAGCAGTACTTC. As protein: CASSPLGGTGGYEQYF. The rearrangement links TRBV4-1 to TRBJ2-7; 11 nucleotides line up with TRBD1. The CDR3 spans 16 residues. From germline, CDR1 is MGHRA and CDR2 YSYEKL. V gave up 4 bases and J gave up 3 bases; unmatched junction bases: 8.

This clone was detected a few times. The chain joins TRBV18 to TRBJ1-5; D may be TRBD1 (5 bases). V dropped 5 bases and J dropped 5 bases, with 13 bases sitting between them. The CDR3 has 14 amino acids. Germline CDR1 is KGHSH and CDR2 is LQKENI. The CDR3: CASSVGGTDQPQHF. In DNA, the CDR3 is TGTGCCAGCTCAGTTGGCGGGACGGATCAGCCCCAGCATTTT.

This chain joins TRBV3-1 (or the pseudogene TRBV3-2) and TRBJ1-6; a weak D match, TRBD1 (6 bases). The length of the CDR3 is 13 residues. Germline CDR1 LGHDT, CDR2 YNNKEL (reference sequence). Deletions cut 7 bases from V and 7 bases from J, with 11 bases between. The CDR3 DNA follows: TGTGCCAGCAACACAGGGTACAATTCACCCCTCCACTTT. Translation gives CASNTGYNSPLHF.

V usage is TRBV5-1 and J usage is TRBJ2-1, with D tentatively TRBD1 (6 bases). The CDR3 sequence is 15 residues long. Between the trimmed V and J ends, which lost 3 bases and 2 bases, there was a span of 12 bases. CDR1 is SGHRS and CDR2 is YFSETQ in the germline V gene. CDR3 bases: TGCGCCAGCAGCTCAACAGGGAACCCCTACAATGAGCAGTTCTTC. Its protein is CASSSTGNPYNEQFF. Full variable domain (remainder filled in from reference TRBV5-1 and TRBJ2-1): KAGVTQTPRYLIKTRGQQVTLSCSPISGHRSVSWYQQTPGQGLQFLFEYFSETQRNKGNFPGRFSGRQFSNSRSEMNVSTLELGDSALYLCASSSTGNPYNEQFFGPGTRLTVL.

The V and J genes are TRBV28 and TRBJ1-6; no clear D gene. CDR3 size: 14 residues. Per germline, CDR1 MDHEN and CDR2 SYDVKM. V was cut by 3 bases and J by 7 bases, with 10 bases left in between. Here the CDR3 DNA reads TGTGCCAGCAGTTTCCCCTCCCGGAATTCACCCCTCCACTTT. Its protein product is CASSFPSRNSPLHF.

This clone was seen only a few times. This sequence joins TRBV28 and TRBJ1-6; the match to TRBD1 covers 8 bases. Per the germline V gene, CDR1 is MDHEN and CDR2 is SYDVKM. After removal of 6 bases from V and 7 bases from J, the junction contained 14 bases not matched to a gene. This CDR3 is built from 17 residues. The CDR3 nucleotides read TGTGCCAGCAGGGGGGTGAAACGGACAGGGCGGAATTCACCCCTCCACTTT. It translates to CASRGVKRTGRNSPLHF.

V gene TRBV6-1 combines with J gene TRBJ2-1, with 7 bases matching TRBD2. The V gene end was trimmed by 1 base and the J gene end by 7 bases; junction bases not matched to a gene: 7. This CDR3 is built from 15 residues. Germline V lookup: CDR1 MNHNS, CDR2 SASEGT. The CDR3 protein is CASSEGRTRWNEQFF. CDR3 sequence (DNA): TGTGCCAGCAGTGAAGGAAGGACTAGGTGGAATGAGCAGTTCTTC.

This clone was seen a few times. CDR3 DNA: TGTGCCAGTAGCTCCCACCTCGGGCAGTTCTTC. It yields the protein CASSSHLGQFF. The chain has TRBV19 and TRBJ2-1; D remains unclear. V was clipped by 6 bases and J by 12 bases, with 12 bases between them. The CDR3 sequence is 11 residues long. In germline, CDR1 is LNHDA, CDR2 SQIVND (reference sequence). Complete variable domain (other parts from reference TRBV19 and TRBJ2-1): DGGITQSPKYLFRKEGQNVTLSCEQNLNHDAMYWYRQDPGQGLRLIYYSQIVNDFQKGDIAEGYSVSREKKESFPLTVTSAQKNPTAFYLCASSSHLGQFFGPGTRLTVL.

V is TRBV2 and J is TRBJ2-7, with 8 bases identical to TRBD2. This CDR3 region has 15 residues. With V trimmed by 6 bases and J by 7 bases, 14 bases remained unmatched. Germline values: CDR1 SNHLY, CDR2 FYNNEI. For the CDR3, the DNA is TGTGCCAGCAGATCTTTCCCGGGAGGGAGGGGGGAGCAGTACTTC. It encodes CASRSFPGGRGEQYF.

This clone was observed a single time. The V call is TRBV28, the J call TRBJ2-5; TRBD2 agrees at 13 bases. There are 17 residues in the CDR3. J lost 7 bases, V lost 5 bases, and 13 bases had no gene match. CDR1 MDHEN and CDR2 SYDVKM come from the germline V gene. CDR3 amino acids: CASSGPRLAGGRATQYF. The CDR3 DNA is TGTGCCAGCAGTGGGCCTCGACTAGCGGGAGGCCGGGCGACCCAGTACTTC.

The genes are TRBV28 and TRBJ2-3; maybe TRBD2 (6 bases). Germline lookup yields CDR1 MDHEN and CDR2 SYDVKM. There are 14 residues in the CDR3. The ends were cut back, 4 bases at V and 2 bases at J, with 10 bases in the middle. Here the CDR3 reads CASSSPSDTDTQYF. CDR3 in DNA: TGTGCCAGCAGTTCCCCTAGCGACACAGATACGCAGTATTTT.

The V and J genes are TRBV7-2 and TRBJ2-1, with 14 bases that match TRBD2. Germline V CDR1 and CDR2: SGHTA, FQGNSA. V was pared by 5 bases and J by 7 bases, with 4 bases of the junction left unmatched. CDR3 length: 15 amino acids. The CDR3: CASSPGLAGANEQFF. In DNA form, the CDR3 reads TGTGCCAGCAGCCCGGGACTAGCGGGGGCAAATGAGCAGTTCTTC.

The CDR3 DNA reads TGTGCCAGCAGCCCGGGTCCTAAATACGAGCAGTACTTC. This sequence encodes CASSPGPKYEQYF. V usage is TRBV27 and J usage is TRBJ2-7; the D is unclear. V lost 6 bases and J lost 4, with 13 bases in between. CDR1 MNHEY and CDR2 SMNVEV come from the germline V gene (reference sequence). This CDR3 is 13 amino acids long.

The chain links TRBV10-3 to TRBJ2-2; 9 positions agree with TRBD2. With 0 bases clipped from V and 6 bases from J, the junction kept 5 bases outside the gene matches. This CDR3 has 16 residues. Germline-derived CDR1 and CDR2 are ENHRY and SYGVKD. The CDR3 bases are TGTGCCATCAGTGAGTCGGCTAGCGGGATTTCCGGGGAGCTGTTTTTT. Its translation: CAISESASGISGELFF.

The genes are TRBV28 and TRBJ1-2; possibly TRBD1 for D (6 bases). The CDR3 runs to 15 residues. Germline V gives CDR1 MDHEN, CDR2 SYDVKM. V shed 4 bases and J shed 4 bases, with 16 bases lying between them. The CDR3 nucleotides read TGTGCCAGCAGTTCCTCCGGACAGAAACTCTATGGCTACACCTTC. Protein product: CASSSSGQKLYGYTF.

The J gene is TRBJ2-5, the V gene TRBV5-8; the match to TRBD2 covers 13 bases. Germline V lookup: CDR1 SGHTS, CDR2 YDEGEE. The CDR3 is 16 residues long. J lost 0 bases, V lost 4 bases, and 3 bases had no gene match. The CDR3 DNA sequence: TGTGCCAGCAGCGGGGGGACTAGCGGGGACCAAGAGACCCAGTACTTC. Protein sequence: CASSGGTSGDQETQYF.

The genes are TRBV5-4 and TRBJ1-1, with D possibly matching TRBD1 (6 bases). The CDR3 loop spans 16 amino acids. With 0 bases removed from V and 5 bases from J, the gap between germline ends came to 17 bases. CDR1 is SGHNT, CDR2 YYREEE, per germline (reference sequence). The CDR3 loop reads CASSLGPGVRFTEAFF. CDR3 DNA: TGTGCCAGCAGCTTGGGTCCAGGGGTCCGATTTACTGAAGCTTTCTTT. Based on the CDR3 plus reference TRBV5-4 and TRBJ1-1, the full variable domain is ETGVTQSPTHLIKTRGQQVTLRCSSQSGHNTVSWYQQALGQGPQFIFQYYREEENGRGNFPPRFSGLQFPNYSSELNVNALELDDSALYLCASSLGPGVRFTEAFFGQGTRLTVV.

This clone was picked up one time. The chain is built from TRBV5-8 and TRBJ1-1; 11 nucleotides align to TRBD1. CDR1 and CDR2 (germline): SGHTS, YDEGEE. V gave up 2 bases and J gave up 5 bases; unmatched junction bases: 5. The length of the CDR3 is 15 residues. The CDR3 reads CASSFGQGAQTEAFF. The CDR3 DNA reads as TGTGCCAGCAGCTTCGGACAGGGGGCACAGACTGAAGCTTTCTTT.

V is TRBV7-6 and J is TRBJ2-5; 9 positions match TRBD1. The trim removed 2 bases at V and 4 bases at J, leaving 2 bases unmatched. The CDR3 contains 14 residues. Germline V gene data show CDR1 as SGHVS and CDR2 as FNYEAQ. In nucleotides, the CDR3 is TGTGCCAGCAGCTTACCGACAGGGGGAGAGACCCAGTACTTC. Translation: CASSLPTGGETQYF.

This chain connects TRBV27 to TRBJ2-3; 7 bases fit TRBD1. Trimming at V came to 5 bases and at J to 4 bases, leaving 6 bases not matched to a gene. The length of the CDR3 is 14 residues. Germline V gene sequence: CDR1 MNHEY, CDR2 SMNVEV (reference sequence). The CDR3 region is CASSPWDRPDTQYF. The CDR3 coding sequence is TGTGCCAGCAGTCCTTGGGACAGACCAGATACGCAGTATTTT.

The gene calls are TRBV10-1 and TRBJ2-3; 8 bases are shared with TRBD1. The J segment lost 0 bases and the V segment lost 2 bases, leaving 4 bases of the junction unmatched. There are 16 residues in the CDR3. The germline CDR1 and CDR2 sequences are WNHNN and SYGVQD (reference sequence). The CDR3 reads CASSEGTGSSTDTQYF. In nucleotides, the CDR3 is TGCGCCAGCAGTGAGGGGACAGGATCTAGCACAGATACGCAGTATTTT.

This clone appeared a single time. The chain uses TRBV28 and TRBJ2-7; D remains unclear. CDR3 length: 16 residues. Trimming pared 5 bases from V and 3 bases from J, leaving 20 bases between. The germline CDR1 and CDR2 sequences are MDHEN and SYDVKM. The CDR3 loop reads CASSPRRLPGSYEQYF. DNA for the CDR3: TGTGCCAGCAGTCCCCGCAGGCTCCCTGGAAGCTACGAGCAGTACTTC.

The J gene is TRBJ2-1, the V gene TRBV27; the match to TRBD2 covers 8 bases. This CDR3 has 16 residues. With 5 bases clipped from V and 0 bases from J, the junction kept 6 bases outside the gene matches. CDR1 is MNHEY and CDR2 is SMNVEV in the germline V gene (reference sequence). The CDR3 region has the DNA TGTGCCAGCAGTCTCAAGCGGGAGAGCTCCTACAATGAGCAGTTCTTC. Protein sequence: CASSLKRESSYNEQFF.

This clone was seen once. The chain uses TRBV9 and TRBJ2-3, with a possible D match to TRBD1 (6 bases). Germline CDR1 is SGDLS and CDR2 is YYNGEE. V lost 6 bases to trimming and J lost 5 bases, with 13 bases between them. This CDR3 has 13 residues. The CDR3 sequence is CASNGGSGDTQYF. Here the CDR3 DNA reads TGTGCCAGCAATGGGGGCTCTGGAGATACGCAGTATTTT.

The chain links TRBV19 to TRBJ2-2; D gene unclear. V lost 7 bases to trimming and J lost 0 bases, with 9 bases between them. This CDR3 region has 14 residues. CDR1 is LNHDA and CDR2 is SQIVND in the germline V gene (reference sequence). The CDR3 sequence is CASNARSNTGELFF. The CDR3 nucleotides are TGTGCCAGTAATGCCAGATCGAACACCGGGGAGCTGTTTTTT.